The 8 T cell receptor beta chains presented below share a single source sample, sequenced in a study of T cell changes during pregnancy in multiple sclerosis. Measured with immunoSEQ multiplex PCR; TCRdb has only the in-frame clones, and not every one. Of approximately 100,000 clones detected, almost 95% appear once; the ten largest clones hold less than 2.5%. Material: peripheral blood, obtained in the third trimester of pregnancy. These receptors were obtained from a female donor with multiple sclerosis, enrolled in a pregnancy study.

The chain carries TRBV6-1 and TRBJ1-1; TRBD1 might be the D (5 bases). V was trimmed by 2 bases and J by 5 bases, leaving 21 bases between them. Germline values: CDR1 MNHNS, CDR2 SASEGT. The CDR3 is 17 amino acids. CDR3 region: CASSESRFGARWTEAFF. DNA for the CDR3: TGTGCCAGCAGTGAATCCCGGTTTGGGGCCCGGTGGACTGAAGCTTTCTTT.

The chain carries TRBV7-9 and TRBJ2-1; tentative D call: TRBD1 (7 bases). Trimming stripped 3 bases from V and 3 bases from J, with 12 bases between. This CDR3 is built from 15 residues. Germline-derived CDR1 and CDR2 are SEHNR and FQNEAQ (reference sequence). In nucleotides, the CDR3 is TGTGCCAGCAGCTTGTACAGGGGACTCTACAATGAGCAGTTCTTC. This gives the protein CASSLYRGLYNEQFF.

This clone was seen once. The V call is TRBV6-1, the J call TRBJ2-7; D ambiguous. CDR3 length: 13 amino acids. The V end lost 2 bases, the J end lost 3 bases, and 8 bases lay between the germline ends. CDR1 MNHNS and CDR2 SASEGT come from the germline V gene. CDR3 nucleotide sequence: TGTGCCAGCAGTGAAACGGTCCACTACGAGCAGTACTTC. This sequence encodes CASSETVHYEQYF.

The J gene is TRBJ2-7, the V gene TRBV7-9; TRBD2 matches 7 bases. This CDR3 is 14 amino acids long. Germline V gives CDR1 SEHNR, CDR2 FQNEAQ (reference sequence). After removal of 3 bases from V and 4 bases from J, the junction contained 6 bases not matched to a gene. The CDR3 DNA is TGTGCCAGCAGCTTTCCCCTGGGGGGGTACGAGCAGTACTTC. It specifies CASSFPLGGYEQYF.

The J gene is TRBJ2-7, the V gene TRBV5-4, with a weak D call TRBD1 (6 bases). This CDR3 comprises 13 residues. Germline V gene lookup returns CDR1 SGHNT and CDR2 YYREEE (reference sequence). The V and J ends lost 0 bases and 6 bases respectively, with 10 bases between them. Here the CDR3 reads CASSLARGLEQYF. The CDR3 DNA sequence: TGTGCCAGCAGCTTGGCCAGGGGTCTCGAGCAGTACTTC. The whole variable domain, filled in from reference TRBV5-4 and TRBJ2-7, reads ETGVTQSPTHLIKTRGQQVTLRCSSQSGHNTVSWYQQALGQGPQFIFQYYREEENGRGNFPPRFSGLQFPNYSSELNVNALELDDSALYLCASSLARGLEQYFGPGTRLTVT.

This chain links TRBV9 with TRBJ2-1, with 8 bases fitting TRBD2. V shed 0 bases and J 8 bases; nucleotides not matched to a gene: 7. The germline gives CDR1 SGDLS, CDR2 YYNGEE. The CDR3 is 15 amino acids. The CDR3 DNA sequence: TGTGCCAGCAGCGTAGAGGGGACTAGTTTAGATGAGCAGTTCTTC. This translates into CASSVEGTSLDEQFF.

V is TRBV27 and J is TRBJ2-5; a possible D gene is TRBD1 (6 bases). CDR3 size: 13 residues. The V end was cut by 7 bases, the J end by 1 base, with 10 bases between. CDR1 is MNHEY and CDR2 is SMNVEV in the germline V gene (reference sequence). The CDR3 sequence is CASKMDSQETQYF. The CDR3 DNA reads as TGTGCCAGCAAGATGGACAGCCAAGAGACCCAGTACTTC.

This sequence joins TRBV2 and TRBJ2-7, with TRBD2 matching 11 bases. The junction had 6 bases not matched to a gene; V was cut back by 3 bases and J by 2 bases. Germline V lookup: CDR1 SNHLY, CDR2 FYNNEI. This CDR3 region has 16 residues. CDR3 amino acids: CASSDPTSGVPYEQYF. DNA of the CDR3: TGTGCCAGCAGTGACCCGACTAGCGGGGTCCCCTACGAGCAGTACTTC.